The 24 T cell receptor beta chains below were found in one sample sequenced in a study of glioma-infiltrating T cells after dendritic cell vaccination. Assay used: immunoSEQ multiplex PCR; TCRdb lists only in-frame clones, some missing. This table holds 65,000 to 80,000 clones, 81% found once. The specimen was blood, collected before dendritic cell vaccination. Source of these receptors: a human donor with glioblastoma.

The gene calls are TRBV19 and TRBJ1-2; 10 bases match TRBD1. The CDR3 is 14 amino acids. Unmatched junction bases numbered 7, after V lost 5 bases and J lost 7 bases. The germline gives CDR1 LNHDA, CDR2 SQIVND (reference sequence). Here the CDR3 reads CASSRQGAFSGYTF. The CDR3 DNA reads TGTGCCAGTAGTCGACAGGGGGCTTTTTCTGGCTACACCTTC.

This clone is medium-sized (0.01 to 0.1%). CDR3 in DNA: TGCGCCAGCAGTGACAGATCGAACACCGGGGAGCTGTTTTTT. Translation: CASSDRSNTGELFF. The rearrangement joins TRBV4-1 to TRBJ2-2; possibly TRBD1 for D (5 bases). The V gene lost 6 bases and the J gene lost 0 bases, with 8 bases spanning the gap. This CDR3 is built from 14 residues. CDR1 is MGHRA and CDR2 is YSYEKL in the germline V gene.

This chain connects TRBV11-1 to TRBJ2-3; no reliable D call. This CDR3 has 14 amino acids. Trimming removed 1 base at V and 0 bases at J, with 5 bases between. CDR1 is SGHAT, CDR2 FQDESV, per germline (reference sequence). CDR3 amino acids: CASSLGGSTDTQYF. CDR3 DNA sequence: TGTGCCAGCAGCTTAGGAGGTAGCACAGATACGCAGTATTTT.

The CDR3 DNA follows: TGTGCCAGCAGCGCCGTTCAGGGGTACACTGAAGCTTTCTTT. This gives the protein CASSAVQGYTEAFF. This chain uses TRBV9 with TRBJ1-1; a weak D match, TRBD1 (6 bases). The CDR3 spans 14 residues. Germline loops: CDR1 SGDLS, CDR2 YYNGEE. V was shortened by 3 bases and J by 3 bases, with 12 bases between the two germline ends.

The V and J genes are TRBV5-6 and TRBJ1-2; 10 bases align to TRBD1. Trimming at V came to 3 bases and at J to 1 base, leaving 6 bases not matched to a gene. Germline-derived CDR1 and CDR2 are SGHDT and YYEEEE. This CDR3 contains 16 residues. The CDR3 DNA follows: TGTGCCAGCAGCTCAAGGACAGGGGGATTTAACTATGGCTACACCTTC. This gives the protein CASSSRTGGFNYGYTF.

CDR3 region: CASTGGKETQYF. As DNA, the CDR3 is TGTGCCTCGACAGGGGGCAAAGAGACCCAGTACTTC. The chain is built from TRBV30 and TRBJ2-5; TRBD1 matches at 10 bases. Per germline, CDR1 GTSNPN and CDR2 SVGIG (reference sequence). Trimming cost V 7 bases and J 3 bases; bases outside gene matches: 2. The CDR3 loop spans 12 amino acids.

As concerns this clone: The junction and the germline gene differ at one end; a read error may be behind it. The rearrangement links TRBV6-5 to TRBJ2-2; no firm D call. This CDR3 contains 14 residues. Germline V gene data show CDR1 as MNHEY and CDR2 as SVGAGI. For the CDR3, the DNA is TGTGCCAGCGCGCGACAACCGAACACCGAGGAGCTGTTTTTT. This translates into CASARQPNTEELFF.

The V call is TRBV19, the J call TRBJ2-1, with D possibly matching TRBD2 (7 bases). This CDR3 region has 16 residues. Germline assignment: CDR1 LNHDA and CDR2 SQIVND (reference sequence). Trimming took off 3 bases at V and 1 base at J, with 13 bases between the two ends. The chain's CDR3 is CASSMPAGASYNEQFF. The CDR3 DNA sequence: TGTGCCAGTAGTATGCCGGCGGGGGCATCCTACAATGAGCAGTTCTTC.

The chain joins TRBV7-9 to TRBJ1-1, with 7 bases lining up with TRBD1. This CDR3 region has 14 residues. Germline V CDR1 and CDR2: SEHNR, FQNEAQ (reference sequence). The V gene end was trimmed by 2 bases and the J gene end by 6 bases; junction bases not matched to a gene: 6. DNA of the CDR3: TGTGCCAGCAGCTTAACCGGGACAGCGGCTGAAGCTTTCTTT. Translating gives CASSLTGTAAEAFF. Combining the CDR3 with reference TRBV7-9 and TRBJ1-1 gives the whole variable domain DTGVSQNPRHKITKRGQNVTFRCDPISEHNRLYWYRQTLGQGPEFLTYFQNEAQLEKSRLLSDRFSAERPKGSFSTLEIQRTEQGDSAMYLCASSLTGTAAEAFFGQGTRLTVV.

The chain links TRBV12-5 to TRBJ2-2; D is unresolved. V lost 1 base, J lost 11 bases, and 11 bases lay in between. This CDR3 region has 13 residues. Germline assignment: CDR1 LGHNT and CDR2 FRNRAP. The CDR3 nucleotides are TGTGCTAGTGGTTTGGGCCCCTTGAGAGAGCTGTTTTTT. Its translation: CASGLGPLRELFF.

The chain links TRBV19 to TRBJ1-3; 7 bases are a match to TRBD1. Looked up from germline, CDR1 is LNHDA and CDR2 is SQIVND (reference sequence). Trimming at V came to 2 bases and at J to 2 bases, leaving 6 bases not matched to a gene. The CDR3 runs 16 residues. The CDR3 is CASSITLTGPGNTIYF. CDR3 in DNA: TGTGCCAGTAGTATAACCCTGACAGGGCCTGGAAACACCATATATTTT. Looking up the rest from reference TRBV19 and TRBJ1-3 gives the full variable domain: DGGITQSPKYLFRKEGQNVTLSCEQNLNHDAMYWYRQDPGQGLRLIYYSQIVNDFQKGDIAEGYSVSREKKESFPLTVTSAQKNPTAFYLCASSITLTGPGNTIYFGEGSWLTVV.

The V call is TRBV29-1, the J call TRBJ1-1, with D maybe TRBD1 (5 bases). The germline V gene has CDR1 SQVTM and CDR2 ANQGSEA. The CDR3 is 12 residues long. V dropped 7 bases and J dropped 3 bases, with 12 bases sitting between them. CDR3 loop: CSAAGGYTEAFF. The CDR3 nucleotides are TGCAGCGCGGCGGGGGGGTACACTGAAGCTTTCTTT.

This sequence joins TRBV7-9 and TRBJ1-1; the match to TRBD1 covers 7 bases. The CDR3 spans 19 residues. Germline CDR1 reads SEHNR; CDR2 reads FQNEAQ (reference sequence). Trimming took 5 bases from V and 4 from J; bases not matched to a gene: 22. CDR3 coding DNA: TGTGCCAGCAGCGACAGGGCCGACAGGGACGACTTCAGGGGCACTGAAGCTTTCTTT. This encodes CASSDRADRDDFRGTEAFF.

Regarding this clone: A read error may produce the germline difference seen at one junction end. The V and J genes are TRBV6-6 and TRBJ1-4; possible D gene TRBD1, 5 bases. The CDR3 has 15 residues. CDR1 and CDR2 (germline): MNHNY, SVGAGI (reference sequence). The CDR3 spells CASSNSGSLGEKLFF. The CDR3 nucleotides read TGTGCCAGCAGTAACTCAGGGAGTCTTGGTGAAAAACTGTTTTTT.

The chain carries TRBV9 and TRBJ2-3, with TRBD2 matching 8 bases. This CDR3 comprises 15 residues. Germline CDR1 and CDR2: SGDLS and YYNGEE. The trim removed 4 bases at V and 3 bases at J, leaving 7 bases unmatched. CDR3 in amino acids: CASSFSGEETDTQYF. The DNA of the CDR3 is TGTGCCAGCAGCTTTAGCGGGGAGGAGACAGATACGCAGTATTTT.

This chain connects TRBV7-6 to TRBJ1-1; TRBD1 matches 9 bases. The CDR3 sequence is 13 residues long. V shed 5 bases, J shed 6 bases, and the junction held 4 bases outside the gene matches. CDR1 and CDR2 from the germline V gene are SGHVS and FNYEAQ. The CDR3 nucleotides are TGTGCCAGCAGCCCGGACAGGGGCGCTGAAGCTTTCTTT. It is translated as CASSPDRGAEAFF.

The chain links TRBV12-5 to TRBJ1-2; 8 bases agree with TRBD1. After removal of 1 base from V and 7 bases from J, the junction contained 11 bases not matched to a gene. The CDR3 spans 16 residues. CDR1 and CDR2 (germline): LGHNT, FRNRAP. CDR3 amino acids: CASGLGFDRGFGGYTF. The CDR3 DNA is TGTGCTAGTGGTTTGGGCTTCGACAGGGGCTTTGGTGGCTACACCTTC. Full variable domain (outside the CDR3, taken from reference TRBV12-5 and TRBJ1-2): DARVTQTPRHKVTEMGQEVTMRCQPILGHNTVFWYRQTMMQGLELLAYFRNRAPLDDSGMPKDRFSAEMPDATLATLKIQPSEPRDSAVYFCASGLGFDRGFGGYTFGSGTRLTVV.

The rearrangement joins TRBV5-1 to TRBJ2-5; a possible D gene is TRBD1 (6 bases). The length of the CDR3 is 15 residues. The ends were cut back, 0 bases at V and 0 bases at J, with 9 bases in the middle. Looked up from germline, CDR1 is SGHRS and CDR2 is YFSETQ. DNA of the CDR3: TGCGCCAGCAGCTTGGGAGGGGGTGACCAAGAGACCCAGTACTTC. Translation gives CASSLGGGDQETQYF.

The rearrangement joins TRBV19 to TRBJ1-1; weak D call: TRBD1 (6 bases). V was shortened by 6 bases and J by 1 base, with 18 bases between the two germline ends. This CDR3 has 16 residues. CDR1 is LNHDA, CDR2 SQIVND, per germline (reference sequence). The CDR3 nucleotides read TGTGCCAGTAGGAGGACAGAAACTATAGCGAACACTGAAGCTTTCTTT. Amino acids: CASRRTETIANTEAFF.

V usage is TRBV7-8 and J usage is TRBJ1-1; no reliable D call. Germline V gene lookup returns CDR1 SGHVS and CDR2 FQNEAQ. V was cut by 5 bases and J by 2 bases, with 12 bases left in between. The CDR3 loop spans 14 amino acids. The CDR3 loop is CASSPSGRNTEAFF. The CDR3 DNA reads as TGTGCCAGCAGCCCCTCGGGTCGAAACACTGAAGCTTTCTTT.

The chain is built from TRBV7-2 and TRBJ2-3, with 11 positions matching TRBD2. The length of the CDR3 is 15 residues. CDR1 is SGHTA, CDR2 FQGNSA, per germline. Germline trimming cut 2 bases from V and 6 bases from J; bases unmatched to any gene: 4. This CDR3 is CASSLILAGVDTQYF. The DNA of the CDR3 is TGTGCCAGCAGCTTAATACTAGCGGGGGTCGATACGCAGTATTTT.

This chain joins TRBV5-8 and TRBJ2-7; no firm D call. The V and J ends lost 4 bases and 3 bases respectively, with 20 bases between them. Germline V lookup: CDR1 SGHTS, CDR2 YDEGEE. CDR3 size: 16 residues. In DNA form, the CDR3 reads TGTGCCAGCAGCCCCGAGCCGCTGTATTTCATCTACGAGCAGTACTTC. Protein: CASSPEPLYFIYEQYF.

The chain combines TRBV19 with TRBJ2-1; 7 nucleotides line up with TRBD2. V lost 5 bases and J lost 9; bases outside the gene matches: 10. The CDR3 is made up of 14 amino acids. The germline V gene has CDR1 LNHDA and CDR2 SQIVND (reference sequence). The CDR3 protein is CASSPGLPTGEQFF. The CDR3 DNA follows: TGTGCCAGTAGTCCGGGACTACCAACCGGTGAGCAGTTCTTC.

The rearrangement links TRBV5-4 to TRBJ1-1, with 7 bases fitting TRBD1. This CDR3 spans 16 amino acids. Germline loops: CDR1 SGHNT, CDR2 YYREEE (reference sequence). V lost 3 bases and J lost 1; bases outside the gene matches: 9. The CDR3 spells CASSSPPDRRNTEAFF. The CDR3 DNA reads TGTGCCAGCAGCTCTCCGCCGGACAGGAGGAACACTGAAGCTTTCTTT.